These 20 T cell receptor beta chains share one sample of origin, sequenced in a study of regulatory T cells in long-lasting Graves disease. Building the TCR beta libraries relied on iRepertoire HTBI primers, and CDR3 regions underwent Arm-PCR. TCRdb re-called the multiplex PCR reads through MiXCR, storing one row per CDR3 protein. The sample records 550,000 to 700,000 distinct CDR3 sequences, roughly 15% being singletons. Described time point: newly diagnosed GD, antithyroid drugs for less than 3 months. Generation of the TCR library employed RNA extracted from PBMCs. A further study also used this sample, focusing on T cells in Graves' hyperthyroidism and ophthalmopathy.

The specimen was peripheral blood mononuclear cells (PBMCs), collected at new diagnosis, from a patient treated with antithyroid drugs. These receptors all come from a man younger than 35 with Graves disease.

This clonotype was observed at least ten times. The genes are TRBV6-5 and TRBJ1-1, with D tentatively TRBD1 (5 bases). The V end lost 0 bases, the J end lost 1 base, and 21 bases lay between the germline ends. From germline, CDR1 is MNHEY and CDR2 SVGAGI. The CDR3 sequence is 19 residues long. The DNA for the CDR3 is TGTGCCAGCAGTTACTCGAAGACCCGTCCCAGGGCGCAGAACACTGAAGCTTTCTTT. The encoded protein is CASSYSKTRPRAQNTEAFF.

There are a few counts of this clonotype. V usage is TRBV9 and J usage is TRBJ1-2; TRBD1 is a possible D gene (6 bases). V lost 3 bases to trimming and J lost 5 bases, with 14 bases between them. Germline lookup yields CDR1 SGDLS and CDR2 YYNGEE. The CDR3 consists of 14 residues. CDR3 sequence reads: CASSARDIRYGYTF. As DNA, the CDR3 is TGTGCCAGCAGCGCCCGGGACATTCGGTATGGCTACACCTTC. The full variable domain, in which reference TRBV9 and TRBJ1-2 provide the parts outside the CDR3, is DSGVTQTPKHLITATGQRVTLRCSPRSGDLSVYWYQQSLDQGLQFLIQYYNGEERAKGNILERFSAQQFPDLHSELNLSSLELGDSALYFCASSARDIRYGYTFGSGTRLTVV.

This clonotype was recorded a few times. The chain couples TRBV5-1 to TRBJ2-2; a weak D match, TRBD1 (6 bases). The CDR3 has 16 amino acids. The V gene's germline CDR1 is SGHRS and CDR2 YFSETQ. Trimming took 4 bases from V and 4 from J, leaving 17 bases between them. The CDR3: CASSDRISRGTGELFF. The CDR3 nucleotides read TGCGCCAGCAGCGACAGGATTTCGCGAGGCACCGGGGAGCTGTTTTTT.

This clonotype was seen at least ten times. J is TRBJ2-1 and V is TRBV7-3; weak D call: TRBD2 (5 bases). The CDR3 extends over 15 amino acids. CDR1 and CDR2 (germline): SGHTA, FQGTGA. V gave up 5 bases and J gave up 3 bases, with 14 bases separating them. The CDR3 DNA reads as TGTGCCAGCAGCCCCTCACGGGATGTCTACAATGAGCAGTTCTTC. Translated, it gives CASSPSRDVYNEQFF.

The rearrangement uses TRBV10-3 and TRBJ2-7, with 14 bases matching TRBD2. This CDR3 is built from 15 residues. The V and J ends lost 4 bases and 4 bases, in that order; junction bases with no gene match: 3. The germline gives CDR1 ENHRY, CDR2 SYGVKD. This CDR3 reads CAISGGLAGVYEQYF. CDR3 sequence (DNA): TGTGCCATCAGTGGGGGACTAGCGGGAGTATACGAGCAGTACTTC.

V is TRBV27 and J is TRBJ2-7, with TRBD1 as a possible D gene (6 bases). The germline CDR1 and CDR2 sequences are MNHEY and SMNVEV (reference sequence). The CDR3 loop spans 15 amino acids. V lost 1 base, J lost 5 bases, and 15 bases lay in between. CDR3 protein: CASSLLGQGLNEQYF. The CDR3, as DNA: TGTGCCAGCAGTTTATTAGGGCAGGGGCTGAACGAGCAGTACTTC.

This chain uses TRBV20-1 with TRBJ1-2, with 9 bases aligning to TRBD1. Germline assignment: CDR1 DFQATT and CDR2 SNEGSKA (reference sequence). Trimming took 2 bases from V and 8 from J; bases not matched to a gene: 6. The CDR3 is 13 residues long. The CDR3 loop is CSARPGQGSGYTF. The CDR3 nucleotides read TGCAGTGCTAGACCGGGACAGGGATCCGGCTACACCTTC.

The J gene is TRBJ2-5, the V gene TRBV10-2; D call uncertain. Germline V gives CDR1 WSHSY, CDR2 SAAADI. This CDR3 comprises 11 residues. Trimming removed 6 bases at V and 5 bases at J, with 7 bases between. CDR3 in amino acids: CASRAMETQYF. DNA for the CDR3: TGCGCCAGCAGGGCAATGGAGACCCAGTACTTC.

The chain employs TRBV19 and TRBJ2-7, with 13 bases lining up with TRBD2. Per the germline V gene, CDR1 is LNHDA and CDR2 is SQIVND (reference sequence). The junction had 9 bases not matched to a gene; V was cut back by 8 bases and J by 5 bases. This CDR3 is built from 15 residues. CDR3 bases: TGTGCCAGTGCCTTGGGGACTAGCGGGACTAACGAGCAGTACTTC. It is translated as CASALGTSGTNEQYF.

The gene calls are TRBV5-5 and TRBJ2-3; D possibly matches TRBD1 or TRBD2 (5 bases each). CDR3 length: 15 residues. Germline V gives CDR1 SGHKS, CDR2 YYEKEE (reference sequence). V was shortened by 3 bases and J by 2 bases, with 13 bases between the two germline ends. The CDR3 region has the DNA TGTGCCAGCAGCTGGGACCCGGGACCCACAGATACGCAGTATTTT. It yields the protein CASSWDPGPTDTQYF. The full variable domain, in which reference TRBV5-5 and TRBJ2-3 provide the parts outside the CDR3, is DAGVTQSPTHLIKTRGQQVTLRCSPISGHKSVSWYQQVLGQGPQFIFQYYEKEERGRGNFPDRFSARQFPNYSSELNVNALLLGDSALYLCASSWDPGPTDTQYFGPGTRLTVL.

The sample holds a few counts of this clonotype. The J gene is TRBJ1-3, the V gene TRBV20-1; D possibly corresponds to TRBD1 (5 bases). With 0 bases removed from V and 4 bases from J, the gap between germline ends came to 10 bases. Germline V gene data show CDR1 as DFQATT and CDR2 as SNEGSKA (reference sequence). CDR3 length equals 14 residues. Here the CDR3 reads CSARDQGPGNTIYF. The DNA of the CDR3 is TGCAGTGCTAGAGACCAGGGTCCCGGAAACACCATATATTTT.

This clonotype was counted ten times or more. The chain joins TRBV18 to TRBJ2-5; D may correspond to TRBD1 or TRBD2 (6 bases each). Germline V gene sequence: CDR1 KGHSH, CDR2 LQKENI. The length of the CDR3 is 15 residues. The V end was cut by 2 bases, the J end by 4 bases, with 14 bases between. Written as DNA, the CDR3 is TGTGCCAGCTCACCAACTTACAGGGAGGCAGAGACCCAGTACTTC. This sequence encodes CASSPTYREAETQYF.

This rearrangement joins TRBV19 to TRBJ2-5; 7 bases map to TRBD2. The CDR3 has 15 amino acids. From germline, CDR1 is LNHDA and CDR2 SQIVND (reference sequence). The junction had 10 bases not matched to a gene; V was cut back by 5 bases and J by 4 bases. CDR3 protein: CASSSGGRARETQYF. In DNA, the CDR3 is TGTGCCAGTAGTTCCGGGGGGAGGGCCCGAGAGACCCAGTACTTC.

V and J are TRBV28 and TRBJ2-2; D tentatively reads TRBD1 or TRBD2 (5 bases each). The V end lost 3 bases, the J end lost 13 bases, and 15 bases lay between the germline ends. Germline CDR1 is MDHEN and CDR2 is SYDVKM. This CDR3 comprises 13 residues. The CDR3 sequence is CASSLGSPGRLFF. The CDR3 coding sequence is TGTGCCAGCAGTTTGGGTTCTCCGGGGCGGCTGTTTTTT.

This clonotype was observed many times. The CDR3 region is CASSLVGGPATGELFF. CDR3 coding DNA: TGTGCCAGCAGTTTAGTGGGAGGGCCTGCCACCGGGGAGCTGTTTTTT. The chain links TRBV27 to TRBJ2-2, with 7 positions matching TRBD2. Germline V gene data show CDR1 as MNHEY and CDR2 as SMNVEV (reference sequence). This CDR3 has 16 amino acids. The V segment lost 2 bases and the J segment 4 bases; nucleotides outside the gene matches: 7.

This clonotype has only a few counts. The chain combines TRBV27 with TRBJ2-6, with a tentative D call TRBD1 (6 bases). This CDR3 spans 15 amino acids. Germline lookup yields CDR1 MNHEY and CDR2 SMNVEV (reference sequence). Trimming took 7 bases from V and 2 from J, leaving 12 bases between them. In nucleotides, the CDR3 is TGTGCCAGCACCGAACAGGGACCTGGGGCCAACGTCCTGACTTTC. This gives the protein CASTEQGPGANVLTF. The whole variable domain, remainder taken from reference TRBV27 and TRBJ2-6, is EAQVTQNPRYLITVTGKKLTVTCSQNMNHEYMSWYRQDPGLGLRQIYYSMNVEVTDKGDVPEGYKVSRKEKRNFPLILESPSPNQTSLYFCASTEQGPGANVLTFGAGSRLTVL.

This clonotype has only a few counts. This sequence joins TRBV30 and TRBJ2-7; D not resolved. Germline lookup yields CDR1 GTSNPN and CDR2 SVGIG (reference sequence). V lost 3 bases to trimming and J lost 5 bases, with 20 bases between them. This CDR3 region has 15 residues. In DNA, the CDR3 is TGTGCCTGGAGCCTTACCAGGTCCAGGCCGCACGAGCAGTACTTC. The encoded protein is CAWSLTRSRPHEQYF.

This clonotype has ten or more counts. The chain links TRBV5-1 to TRBJ2-7, with 15 positions matching TRBD2. V was clipped by 5 bases and J by 2 bases; unmatched bases: 11. The V gene's germline CDR1 is SGHRS and CDR2 YFSETQ. CDR3 length equals 18 residues. The CDR3 DNA sequence: TGCGCCAGCAGTCCCGGGACTAGCGGGAGGCGCAGCACCTACGAGCAGTACTTC. As protein: CASSPGTSGRRSTYEQYF.

This clonotype was counted only a few times. The chain links TRBV12-5 to TRBJ1-1, with a tentative D call TRBD1 (6 bases). Germline V gives CDR1 LGHNT, CDR2 FRNRAP. This CDR3 has 15 amino acids. V lost 4 bases and J 4 bases, leaving 16 bases between the germline ends. CDR3 amino acids: CASGSGEPLVTEAFF. CDR3 coding DNA: TGTGCTAGTGGTTCAGGGGAGCCTTTAGTCACTGAAGCTTTCTTT.

CDR3 coding DNA: TGTGCCAGTAGTATTTGGCAGGAGGGACGGTATGGCTACACCTTC. It is translated as CASSIWQEGRYGYTF. The chain carries TRBV19 and TRBJ1-2; D is possibly TRBD1 (5 bases). Germline V lookup: CDR1 LNHDA, CDR2 SQIVND (reference sequence). CDR3 length: 15 amino acids. V was clipped by 3 bases and J by 5 bases, with 16 bases between them.